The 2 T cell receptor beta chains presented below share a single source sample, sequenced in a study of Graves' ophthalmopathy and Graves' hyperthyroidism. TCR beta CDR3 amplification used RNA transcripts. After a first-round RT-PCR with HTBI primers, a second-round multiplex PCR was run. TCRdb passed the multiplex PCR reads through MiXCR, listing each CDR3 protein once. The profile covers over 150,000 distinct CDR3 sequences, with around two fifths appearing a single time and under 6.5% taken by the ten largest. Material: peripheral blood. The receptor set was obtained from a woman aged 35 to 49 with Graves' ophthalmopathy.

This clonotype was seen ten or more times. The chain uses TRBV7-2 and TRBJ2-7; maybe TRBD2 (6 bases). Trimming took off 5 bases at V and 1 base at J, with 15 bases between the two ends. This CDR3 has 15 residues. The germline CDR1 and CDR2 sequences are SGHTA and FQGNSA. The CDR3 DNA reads TGTGCCAGCAGCCCCCCCGGCGGGGTTTCCTACGAGCAGTACTTC. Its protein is CASSPPGGVSYEQYF.

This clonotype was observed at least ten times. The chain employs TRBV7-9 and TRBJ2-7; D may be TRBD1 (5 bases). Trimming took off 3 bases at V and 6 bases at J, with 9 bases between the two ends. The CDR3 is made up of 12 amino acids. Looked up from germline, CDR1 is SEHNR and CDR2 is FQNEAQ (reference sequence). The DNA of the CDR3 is TGTGCCAGCAGCTTTGGACAACGCGAGCAGTACTTC. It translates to CASSFGQREQYF.